Sequencing of this T cell receptor beta chain was carried out in a study of metastatic and nonmetastatic thyroid tumors. Thyroid surgery was performed in patients who had received no treatment beforehand. This clone was counted many times. The V and J ends lost 0 bases and 0 bases respectively, with 11 bases between them. Looked up from germline, CDR1 is MNHEY and CDR2 is SVGEGT. CDR3 length: 17 amino acids. The authors' processing: It was from CDR3 differences across clinicopathological groups that a distant-metastasis classifier for papillary thyroid cancer was built. Using MiXCR, TCRdb re-called clones from the PCR reads. The V and J calls here are based on TCRdb, not the publication. The sample carries tens of thousands of clones, approximately 24% recorded once.

The chain links TRBV6-2 or TRBV6-3 to TRBJ2-2; D uncertain. The receptor was isolated from a male donor with papillary thyroid cancer or a benign thyroid nodule (not recorded which). Some clones in this sample may be carry-over from other donors' samples. Sequenced input: blood. In DNA form, the CDR3 reads TGTGCCAGCAGTTACTCGCCCGGACGATCGAACACCGGGGAGCTGTTTTTT. Its translation is CASSYSPGRSNTGELFF.